The following is a T cell receptor (beta chain) sequence with its context. What it binds is unknown. Per the germline V gene, CDR1 is LNHDA and CDR2 is SQIVND (reference sequence). The CDR3 runs 16 residues. Breast cancer patients provided tissue from their axillary draining lymph nodes. These data are taken from a study of breast tumors, draining lymph nodes, adjacent tissues. TCRdb reanalysed the multiplex PCR reads using MiXCR and keeps one entry per CDR3 protein. The sample records roughly 220,000 distinct CDR3 sequences, less than 40% being singletons. Study observations and caveats: Tumors had less TCR diversity than lymph nodes, more than nontumor tissue.

The V call is TRBV19, the J call TRBJ2-3; 7 bases match TRBD1. The sample comprised axillary lymph node tissue. This receptor was obtained from a female donor with breast cancer. Some clones in this sample may be carry-over from other donors' samples. The DNA for the CDR3 is TGTGCTAGAGAGCTCTACCCGCAGGGGGTAACAGATACGCAGTATTTT. Its protein product is CARELYPQGVTDTQYF.